The 13 T cell receptor beta chains presented below share a single source sample, sequenced in a study of T cells in Graves' hyperthyroidism and ophthalmopathy (dated by TCRdb to the late 2010s). Library creation used multiplex PCR. Sequencing was carried out with an Illumina HiSeq 2000. Amplification of TCR beta CDR3 regions was carried out from RNA transcripts. A first-round RT-PCR of the TCR CDR3 used the HTBI primer set with the Qiagen OneStep RT-PCR kit. Using fastp trimming at Q25 and MiXCR clonotype assembly, TCRdb reanalyzed the public sequencing data and kept in-frame beta chains. All rows with the same CDR3 protein become a single entry with the most common DNA and genes. The sample records 490,000 or so distinct CDR3 sequences, about 16% of which are singletons. The top ten clonotypes cover 25% to 30% of the sample. Sequencing was performed on blood. These receptors all come from a woman in her 30s with Graves' ophthalmopathy.

This clonotype has a count of ten or more. J is TRBJ2-1 and V is TRBV10-3, with 7 bases identical to TRBD1. The CDR3 has 14 residues. J gave up 10 bases and V 1 base, and 7 bases lay outside the gene matches. Germline-derived CDR1 and CDR2 are ENHRY and SYGVKD. The CDR3 reads CAISEWTGQGEQFF. CDR3 coding DNA: TGTGCCATCAGTGAGTGGACAGGACAAGGCGAGCAGTTCTTC.

This clonotype was observed many times. This chain links TRBV5-1 with TRBJ2-3, with D possibly being TRBD1 (6 bases). The V gene lost 4 bases and the J gene lost 4 bases, with 16 bases spanning the gap. Germline CDR1 is SGHRS and CDR2 is YFSETQ. The CDR3 totals 15 residues. The DNA for the CDR3 is TGCGCCAGCAGCCCCGGGGACATTACAGCAGATACGCAGTATTTT. This codes for CASSPGDITADTQYF.

Many counts were recorded for this clonotype. The chain carries TRBV11-1 and TRBJ2-7, with 8 bases aligning to TRBD1. Germline-derived CDR1 and CDR2 are SGHAT and FQDESV (reference sequence). The junction had 6 bases not matched to a gene; V was cut back by 4 bases and J by 4 bases. The CDR3 is 14 amino acids. The CDR3 nucleotides read TGTGCCAGCAGCTCGCCAGGGGGCGCGTACGAGCAGTACTTC. Amino acids: CASSSPGGAYEQYF.

The sample holds many counts of this clonotype. The chain links TRBV20-1 to TRBJ2-5; 15 nucleotides match TRBD2. V dropped 5 bases and J dropped 5; count of bases not matched to a gene: 6. The CDR3 runs 15 residues. Germline V gene data show CDR1 as DFQATT and CDR2 as SNEGSKA (reference sequence). CDR3 amino acids: CSARTSGREMETQYF. DNA of the CDR3: TGCAGTGCTCGGACTAGCGGGAGGGAGATGGAGACCCAGTACTTC.

This clonotype was seen a handful of times. The V gene is TRBV20-1, the J gene TRBJ2-3; 10 positions match TRBD2. Germline assignment: CDR1 DFQATT and CDR2 SNEGSKA (reference sequence). Trimming removed 6 bases from V and 1 base from J; junction bases left unmatched: 10. This CDR3 has 16 residues. CDR3 DNA sequence: TGCAGTGCCAGAACTAGCGGGACCCAGCGCACAGATACGCAGTATTTT. Amino acids: CSARTSGTQRTDTQYF.

The chain recombines TRBV14 with TRBJ2-7, with D maybe TRBD2 (6 bases). This CDR3 region has 14 residues. Germline V lookup: CDR1 SGHDN, CDR2 FVKESK. Trimming shortened V by 2 bases and J by 0 bases, and 8 bases separated the two germline ends. CDR3 residues: CASSQRGVSYEQYF. The CDR3 bases are TGTGCCAGCAGCCAACGCGGGGTCTCCTACGAGCAGTACTTC.

The sample holds many counts of this clonotype. V is TRBV20-1 and J is TRBJ2-1; D perhaps matches TRBD1 (6 bases). The CDR3 is 14 amino acids. Germline values: CDR1 DFQATT, CDR2 SNEGSKA (reference sequence). V shed 3 bases and J shed 7 bases, with 16 bases lying between them. CDR3 nucleotides: TGCAGTGCTAGTATGGGGGCGCCTGGAAATGAGCAGTTCTTC. Its translation is CSASMGAPGNEQFF.

This clonotype has only a few counts. One base away lies a much larger clone, so this may be a sequencing read error. The genes are TRBV7-9 and TRBJ2-3; 9 bases align to TRBD1. Germline V gene data show CDR1 as SEHNR and CDR2 as FQNEAQ (reference sequence). The V gene end was trimmed by 7 bases and the J gene end by 2 bases; junction bases not matched to a gene: 4. This CDR3 is 14 amino acids long. CDR3 loop: CASMWTGDTDTQYF. CDR3 coding DNA: TGTGCCAGCATGTGGACAGGGGACACAGATACGCAGTATTTT.

The chain employs TRBV11-1 and TRBJ1-1; 7 bases fit TRBD1. Looked up from germline, CDR1 is SGHAT and CDR2 is FQDESV (reference sequence). This CDR3 has 15 residues. J lost 10 bases, V lost 3 bases, and 14 bases had no gene match. The CDR3 protein is CASSLVGQPSDGAFF. In DNA, the CDR3 is TGTGCCAGCAGCTTGGTGGGACAGCCCTCCGACGGAGCTTTCTTT.

The chain has TRBV20-1 and TRBJ1-5; D remains unclear. The V end was cut by 4 bases, the J end by 1 base, with 8 bases between. The length of the CDR3 is 13 residues. Germline V CDR1 and CDR2: DFQATT, SNEGSKA (reference sequence). CDR3 sequence reads: CSAMEGSNQPQHF. The CDR3 DNA is TGCAGTGCTATGGAGGGCAGCAATCAGCCCCAGCATTTT.

This clonotype showed up many times. J is TRBJ1-1 and V is TRBV24-1; TRBD1 aligns across 11 bases. CDR3 length equals 13 residues. Germline CDR1 and CDR2: KGHDR and SFDVKD. Trimming removed 1 base from V and 11 bases from J; junction bases left unmatched: 2. CDR3 sequence (DNA): TGTGCCACCAGTGATTTTGGGGACAGGGGGGCTTTCTTT. Amino acids: CATSDFGDRGAFF.

This clonotype was seen a few times. J is TRBJ2-5 and V is TRBV28; D tentatively fits TRBD1 or TRBD2 (5 bases each). The CDR3 has 16 residues. The V and J ends lost 7 bases and 4 bases respectively, with 22 bases between them. Germline CDR1 reads MDHEN; CDR2 reads SYDVKM. The chain's CDR3 is CASTLYSDRGRETQYF. The CDR3 region has the DNA TGTGCCAGCACCCTCTATTCGGACCGGGGACGAGAGACCCAGTACTTC. The whole variable domain, remainder taken from reference TRBV28 and TRBJ2-5, is DVKVTQSSRYLVKRTGEKVFLECVQDMDHENMFWYRQDPGLGLRLIYFSYDVKMKEKGDIPEGYSVSREKKERFSLILESASTNQTSMYLCASTLYSDRGRETQYFGPGTRLLVL.

The chain recombines TRBV7-2 with TRBJ2-3, with 7 bases fitting TRBD2. The V segment lost 3 bases and the J segment 3 bases; nucleotides outside the gene matches: 9. CDR1 SGHTA and CDR2 FQGNSA come from the germline V gene. CDR3 length equals 16 residues. The CDR3 region is CASSFRGSFETDTQYF. CDR3 DNA: TGTGCCAGCAGCTTTCGCGGGAGCTTTGAGACAGATACGCAGTATTTT.